This TCR beta chain is from a study of T cell responses to AZD1222 COVID-19 vaccine. Points from the study as a whole: Females made up more of the donors, who were largely white British, and clonal diversity may have come out too low.

Sequenced by immunoSEQ multiplex PCR; TCRdb stores in-frame clones only, minus some. The sample lists approximately 140,000 clones; around nine tenths were seen once. As for this clone: Its cognate antigen is unknown.

CDR3 length: 15 residues. From germline, CDR1 is SQVTM and CDR2 ANQGSEA. The V gene end was trimmed by 3 bases and the J gene end by 3 bases; junction bases not matched to a gene: 7. Material: peripheral blood, obtained on day 0 of AZD1222 vaccination. The sequence came from an adult in good health. This chain uses TRBV29-1 with TRBJ2-3; 9 nucleotides agree with TRBD2. Here the CDR3 reads CSVEPSGAVTDTQYF. For the CDR3, the DNA is TGCAGCGTTGAGCCTAGCGGGGCTGTGACAGATACGCAGTATTTT.